This TCR beta chain was recovered during a study of blood T cell repertoires in COVID-19. This clone was observed a handful of times. Germline CDR1 and CDR2: SGHDT and YYEEEE. Unmatched junction bases numbered 2, after V lost 3 bases and J lost 1 base. There are 14 residues in the CDR3. Per the study methods: Estimated nucleated cell counts came from reference gene primer amplification. The assay was immunoSEQ multiplex PCR, and TCRdb's table has in-frame clones only and misses some. That table supplies the V and J calls and clone size; D and trimming were determined from the DNA. Here the sample spans hundreds of thousands of clones, 75% to 85% being singletons.

The sequence was collected from a woman aged 25-40 years with COVID-19, enrolled during active disease. The chain joins TRBV5-6 to TRBJ1-1; 8 bases agree with TRBD1. The specimen sequenced was peripheral blood. CDR3 in amino acids: CASSWGTGNTEAFF. CDR3 coding DNA: TGTGCCAGCAGCTGGGGGACAGGGAACACTGAAGCTTTCTTT.